This is a list of T cell receptor beta chains from one sample in a study of T cell repertoires in cytomegalovirus infection. From the reads, TCRdb called clonotypes with MiXCR, one entry per CDR3 protein. The sample lists hundreds of thousands of distinct CDR3 sequences; roughly 15% were seen once. The specimen sequenced was PBMCs. The receptors were gathered from a human donor in good health (CMV status not recorded). Some clones in this sample may be carry-over from other donors' samples. Both conserved end residues are part of each CDR3. A D gene is named only where the DNA matches it firmly. Expanded clones are given a class, and other clones once, few, many or no size at all.

clone_size: many; v_call: TRBV7-9; cdr3_length: 15; j_call: TRBJ1-4; d_call: TRBD1; cdr3_aa: CASSTDRGPDEKLFF; cdr3_nt: TGTGCCAGCAGCACAGACAGGGGGCCGGATGAAAAACTGTTTTTT
clone_size: few; v_call: TRBV15; cdr3_length: 16; j_call: TRBJ1-5; d_call: -; cdr3_aa: CATSSDRTSRNQPQHF; cdr3_nt: TGTGCCACCAGCAGCGACAGGACTAGCAGAAATCAGCCCCAGCATTTT
clone_size: -; v_call: TRBV19; cdr3_length: 14; j_call: TRBJ2-2; d_call: -; cdr3_aa: CASSRVPNTGELFF; cdr3_nt: TGTGCCAGCAGCAGGGTACCGAACACCGGGGAGCTGTTTTTT
clone_size: few; v_call: TRBV5-5; cdr3_length: 14; j_call: TRBJ2-3; d_call: -; cdr3_aa: CASSLVQGVDTQYF; cdr3_nt: TGTGCCAGCAGCTTGGTTCAGGGTGTTGATACGCAGTATTTT
clone_size: few; v_call: TRBV29-1; cdr3_length: 12; j_call: TRBJ1-3; d_call: -; cdr3_aa: CSAQKSGNTIYF; cdr3_nt: TGCAGCGCTCAAAAGTCTGGAAACACCATATATTTT
clone_size: many; v_call: TRBV6-1; cdr3_length: 13; j_call: TRBJ1-1; d_call: -; cdr3_aa: CASSEGYHTEAFF; cdr3_nt: TGTGCCAGCAGTGAAGGCTACCACACTGAAGCTTTCTTT
clone_size: many; v_call: TRBV7-2; cdr3_length: 15; j_call: TRBJ2-5; d_call: -; cdr3_aa: CASSLFGGQWETQYF; cdr3_nt: TGTGCCAGCAGCTTATTTGGGGGGCAGTGGGAGACCCAGTACTTC
clone_size: many; v_call: TRBV7-2; cdr3_length: 16; j_call: TRBJ2-3; d_call: TRBD2; cdr3_aa: CASRARSGGMADTQYF; cdr3_nt: TGTGCCAGCAGGGCACGTAGCGGGGGAATGGCAGATACGCAGTATTTT
clone_size: -; v_call: TRBV6-6; cdr3_length: 13; j_call: TRBJ1-3; d_call: -; cdr3_aa: CASSYRVGNTIYF; cdr3_nt: TGTGCCAGCAGTTACAGAGTTGGAAACACCATATATTTT
clone_size: many; v_call: TRBV7-2; cdr3_length: 15; j_call: TRBJ2-1; d_call: TRBD1; cdr3_aa: CASSLTGGTYNEQFF; cdr3_nt: TGTGCCAGCAGCTTGACAGGGGGTACCTACAATGAGCAGTTCTTC
clone_size: many; v_call: TRBV2; cdr3_length: 15; j_call: TRBJ2-3; d_call: -; cdr3_aa: CASSDWTRGTDTQYF; cdr3_nt: TGTGCCAGCAGTGACTGGACCCGGGGCACAGATACGCAGTATTTT
clone_size: many; v_call: TRBV7-2; cdr3_length: 13; j_call: TRBJ2-5; d_call: -; cdr3_aa: CASSPNAGETQYF; cdr3_nt: TGTGCCAGCAGCCCCAACGCGGGAGAGACCCAGTACTTC
clone_size: many; v_call: TRBV6-6; cdr3_length: 14; j_call: TRBJ2-7; d_call: -; cdr3_aa: CASSYSDSSYEQYF; cdr3_nt: TGTGCCAGCAGTTACTCTGACAGCTCCTACGAGCAGTACTTC
clone_size: many; v_call: TRBV7-2; cdr3_length: 17; j_call: TRBJ2-5; d_call: TRBD2; cdr3_aa: CASSLVPGTSLGETQYF; cdr3_nt: TGTGCCAGCAGCTTGGTGCCCGGGACTAGTCTCGGGGAGACCCAGTACTTC
clone_size: few; v_call: TRBV5-1; cdr3_length: 13; j_call: TRBJ1-1; d_call: -; cdr3_aa: CASSLESGRQAFF; cdr3_nt: TGCGCCAGCAGCTTGGAGTCAGGGAGGCAAGCTTTCTTT
clone_size: few; v_call: TRBV20-1; cdr3_length: 15; j_call: TRBJ1-5; d_call: TRBD1; cdr3_aa: CSARAGTGRREPQHF; cdr3_nt: TGCAGTGCTAGGGCCGGGACAGGGAGGCGAGAGCCCCAGCATTTT
clone_size: -; v_call: TRBV7-9; cdr3_length: 14; j_call: TRBJ2-5; d_call: -; cdr3_aa: CASSLLIPQETQYF; cdr3_nt: TGTGCCAGCAGCTTATTAATCCCCCAAGAGACCCAGTACTTC
clone_size: many; v_call: TRBV4-2; cdr3_length: 17; j_call: TRBJ2-1; d_call: -; cdr3_aa: CASSQDTAAGHNNEQFF; cdr3_nt: TGTGCCAGCAGCCAAGATACTGCGGCCGGGCACAACAATGAGCAGTTCTTC
clone_size: -; v_call: TRBV6-5; cdr3_length: 16; j_call: TRBJ2-1; d_call: TRBD1; cdr3_aa: CASRLQGSFSYNEQFF; cdr3_nt: TGTGCCAGCAGATTACAGGGGTCCTTCTCCTACAATGAGCAGTTCTTC
clone_size: few; v_call: TRBV24-1; cdr3_length: 17; j_call: TRBJ1-1; d_call: TRBD1; cdr3_aa: CATNPRDRKFMNTEAFF; cdr3_nt: TGTGCCACCAACCCCCGGGACAGGAAGTTCATGAACACTGAAGCTTTCTTT
clone_size: -; v_call: TRBV2; cdr3_length: 10; j_call: TRBJ1-1; d_call: -; cdr3_aa: CASRAPEAFF; cdr3_nt: TGTGCCAGCCGGGCCCCTGAAGCTTTCTTT
clone_size: -; v_call: TRBV7-9; cdr3_length: 13; j_call: TRBJ2-7; d_call: -; cdr3_aa: CASSPGTWSEQYF; cdr3_nt: TGTGCCAGCTCCCCCGGGACATGGAGTGAGCAGTACTTC
clone_size: -; v_call: TRBV6-5; cdr3_length: 14; j_call: TRBJ2-7; d_call: TRBD2; cdr3_aa: CATSRYSGPYEQYF; cdr3_nt: TGTGCCACTAGTCGGTATAGCGGGCCCTACGAGCAGTACTTC
clone_size: many; v_call: TRBV28; cdr3_length: 15; j_call: TRBJ2-3; d_call: -; cdr3_aa: CASTGPVGVTDTQYF; cdr3_nt: TGTGCCAGTACTGGGCCAGTAGGGGTCACAGATACGCAGTATTTT
clone_size: -; v_call: TRBV10-3; cdr3_length: 13; j_call: TRBJ2-7; d_call: -; cdr3_aa: CAISERGKGEQYF; cdr3_nt: TGTGCCATCAGTGAAAGGGGAAAAGGCGAGCAGTACTTC
clone_size: -; v_call: TRBV28; cdr3_length: 13; j_call: TRBJ1-5; d_call: -; cdr3_aa: CASTDSGNQPQHF; cdr3_nt: TGTGCCAGCACAGACAGTGGCAATCAGCCCCAGCATTTT
clone_size: -; v_call: TRBV20-1; cdr3_length: 17; j_call: TRBJ2-6; d_call: -; cdr3_aa: CSARGPPGVSGANVLTF; cdr3_nt: TGCAGTGCTAGAGGGCCCCCGGGGGTTTCTGGGGCCAACGTCCTGACTTTC
clone_size: many; v_call: TRBV7-2; cdr3_length: 13; j_call: TRBJ2-3; d_call: -; cdr3_aa: CASSNPSTDTQYF; cdr3_nt: TGTGCCAGCAGCAACCCCAGCACAGATACGCAGTATTTT
clone_size: many; v_call: TRBV28; cdr3_length: 14; j_call: TRBJ1-1; d_call: -; cdr3_aa: CASSSFPGDTEAFF; cdr3_nt: TGTGCCAGCAGCTCCTTTCCCGGGGACACTGAAGCTTTCTTT
clone_size: many; v_call: TRBV7-9; cdr3_length: 13; j_call: TRBJ1-1; d_call: -; cdr3_aa: CASSSRTGTEAFF; cdr3_nt: TGTGCCAGCAGCTCTAGGACCGGCACTGAAGCTTTCTTT
clone_size: few; v_call: TRBV20-1; cdr3_length: 14; j_call: TRBJ1-2; d_call: -; cdr3_aa: CSARSPGGIYGYTF; cdr3_nt: TGCAGTGCTAGATCGCCCGGCGGTATCTATGGCTACACCTTC
clone_size: -; v_call: TRBV6-2/TRBV6-3; cdr3_length: 14; j_call: TRBJ1-4; d_call: -; cdr3_aa: CASRSTATNEKLFF; cdr3_nt: TGTGCCAGCAGGAGCACCGCAACTAATGAAAAACTGTTTTTT
clone_size: many; v_call: TRBV6-6; cdr3_length: 13; j_call: TRBJ1-1; d_call: -; cdr3_aa: CASSYRRDLGAFF; cdr3_nt: TGTGCCAGCAGTTACCGCCGGGATCTGGGCGCTTTCTTT
clone_size: many; v_call: TRBV10-3; cdr3_length: 13; j_call: TRBJ1-1; d_call: -; cdr3_aa: CAISDSGNTEAFF; cdr3_nt: TGTGCCATCAGTGATTCGGGGAACACTGAAGCTTTCTTT
clone_size: -; v_call: TRBV6-8; cdr3_length: 13; j_call: TRBJ2-1; d_call: TRBD1; cdr3_aa: CASRSNPGGEQFF; cdr3_nt: TGTGCCAGCAGATCTAACCCAGGGGGCGAGCAGTTCTTC
clone_size: many; v_call: TRBV11-2; cdr3_length: 17; j_call: TRBJ1-5; d_call: TRBD1; cdr3_aa: CASSPGVLGGNNQPQHF; cdr3_nt: TGTGCCAGCAGCCCTGGTGTTTTAGGGGGCAATAATCAGCCCCAGCATTTT
clone_size: few; v_call: TRBV20-1; cdr3_length: 11; j_call: TRBJ1-1; d_call: TRBD1; cdr3_aa: CSARADRVAFF; cdr3_nt: TGCAGTGCTAGAGCGGACAGGGTGGCTTTCTTT
clone_size: few; v_call: TRBV7-2; cdr3_length: 17; j_call: TRBJ1-1; d_call: -; cdr3_aa: CASSPVLRQTRSTEAFF; cdr3_nt: TGTGCCAGCAGCCCAGTGTTGAGGCAGACAAGGTCCACTGAAGCTTTCTTT
clone_size: many; v_call: TRBV7-2; cdr3_length: 11; j_call: TRBJ2-7; d_call: -; cdr3_aa: CASRASYEQYF; cdr3_nt: TGTGCCAGCAGAGCATCGTACGAGCAGTACTTC
clone_size: few; v_call: TRBV19; cdr3_length: 16; j_call: TRBJ2-1; d_call: -; cdr3_aa: CASSAPQRRSYNEQFF; cdr3_nt: TGTGCCAGTAGTGCCCCACAGAGAAGATCCTACAATGAGCAGTTCTTC
clone_size: many; v_call: TRBV7-2; cdr3_length: 14; j_call: TRBJ2-1; d_call: -; cdr3_aa: CASSLARVYNEQFF; cdr3_nt: TGTGCCAGCAGCTTAGCCCGGGTATACAATGAGCAGTTCTTC
clone_size: many; v_call: TRBV7-8; cdr3_length: 12; j_call: TRBJ2-1; d_call: TRBD2; cdr3_aa: CASSPGAGAPFF; cdr3_nt: TGTGCCAGCAGCCCGGGAGCGGGGGCGCCGTTCTTC
clone_size: many; v_call: TRBV7-2; cdr3_length: 15; j_call: TRBJ2-5; d_call: TRBD2; cdr3_aa: CASSAPAGGPQTQYF; cdr3_nt: TGTGCCAGCAGCGCACCGGCGGGGGGGCCCCAGACCCAGTACTTC
clone_size: -; v_call: TRBV20-1; cdr3_length: 11; j_call: TRBJ1-2; d_call: -; cdr3_aa: CSAGGDYGYTF; cdr3_nt: TGCAGTGCCGGGGGGGACTATGGCTACACCTTC
clone_size: many; v_call: TRBV5-4; cdr3_length: 15; j_call: TRBJ1-2; d_call: TRBD1; cdr3_aa: CASSPTAGGGYGYTF; cdr3_nt: TGTGCCAGCAGCCCAACCGCAGGGGGCGGCTATGGCTACACCTTC
clone_size: -; v_call: TRBV20-1; cdr3_length: 14; j_call: TRBJ1-5; d_call: -; cdr3_aa: CSAQLRDLNQPQHF; cdr3_nt: TGCAGTGCTCAATTGAGGGACCTCAATCAGCCCCAGCATTTT